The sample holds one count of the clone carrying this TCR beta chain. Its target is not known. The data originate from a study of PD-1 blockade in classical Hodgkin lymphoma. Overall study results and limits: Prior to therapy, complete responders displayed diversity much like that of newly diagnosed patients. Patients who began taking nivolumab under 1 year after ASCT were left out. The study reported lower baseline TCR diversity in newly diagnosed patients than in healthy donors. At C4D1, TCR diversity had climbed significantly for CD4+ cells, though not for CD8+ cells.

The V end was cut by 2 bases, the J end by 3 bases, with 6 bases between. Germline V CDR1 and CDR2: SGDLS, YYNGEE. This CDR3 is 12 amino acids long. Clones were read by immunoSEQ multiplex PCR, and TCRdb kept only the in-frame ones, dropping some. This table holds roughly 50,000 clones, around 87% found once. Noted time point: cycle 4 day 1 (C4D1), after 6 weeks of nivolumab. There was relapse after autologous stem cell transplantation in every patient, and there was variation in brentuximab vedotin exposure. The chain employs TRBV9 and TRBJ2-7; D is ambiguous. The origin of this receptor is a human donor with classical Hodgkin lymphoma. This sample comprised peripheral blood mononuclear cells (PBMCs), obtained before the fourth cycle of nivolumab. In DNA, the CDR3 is TGTGCCAGCAGCGTGGGGAACTACGAGCAGTACTTC. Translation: CASSVGNYEQYF. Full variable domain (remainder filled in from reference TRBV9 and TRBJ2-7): DSGVTQTPKHLITATGQRVTLRCSPRSGDLSVYWYQQSLDQGLQFLIQYYNGEERAKGNILERFSAQQFPDLHSELNLSSLELGDSALYFCASSVGNYEQYFGPGTRLTVT.